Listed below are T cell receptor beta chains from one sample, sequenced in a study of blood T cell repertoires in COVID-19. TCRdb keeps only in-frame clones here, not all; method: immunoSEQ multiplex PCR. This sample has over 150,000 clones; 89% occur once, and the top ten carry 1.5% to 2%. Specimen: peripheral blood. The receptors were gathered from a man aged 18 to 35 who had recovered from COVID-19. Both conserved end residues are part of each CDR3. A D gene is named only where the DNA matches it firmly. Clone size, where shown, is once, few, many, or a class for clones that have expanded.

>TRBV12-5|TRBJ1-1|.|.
TGTGCTAGTGGCCGTCGGGACAACACTCGGGCTTTCTTT
CASGRRDNTRAFF
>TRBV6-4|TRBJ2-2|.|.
TGTGCCAGCAGTGAGCGGGACACCGGGGAGCTGTTTTTT
CASSERDTGELFF
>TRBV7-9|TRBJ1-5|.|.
TGTGCCAGCAGCAAACAGGCAGGCAATCAGCCCCAGCATTTT
CASSKQAGNQPQHF
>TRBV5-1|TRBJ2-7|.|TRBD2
TGCGCCAGCAGCCCAGACGGGACTAGCGGATTCTACGAGCAGTACTTC
CASSPDGTSGFYEQYF
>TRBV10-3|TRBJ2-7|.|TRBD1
TGTGCCATCAGCACAGGGGCTGAGCAGTACTTC
CAISTGAEQYF
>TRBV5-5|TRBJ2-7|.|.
TGTGCCAGCAGCTTCACCTACGAGCAGTACTTC
CASSFTYEQYF
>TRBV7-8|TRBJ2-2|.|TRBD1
TGTGCCAGCAGCACGCGGACAGGGTGGAACACCGGGGAGCTGTTTTTT
CASSTRTGWNTGELFF
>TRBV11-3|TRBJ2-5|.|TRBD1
TGTGCCAGCAGCTTCGGTGGCAGGGGGAACCAAGAGACCCAGTACTTC
CASSFGGRGNQETQYF
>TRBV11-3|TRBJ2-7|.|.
TGTGCCAGCAGCTTAGATCGAGCCACGATAGGGGGTTACGAGCAGTACTTC
CASSLDRATIGGYEQYF
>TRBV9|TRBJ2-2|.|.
TGTGCCAGCAGCGCCGACACAGTTCCCGGGGAGCTGTTTTTT
CASSADTVPGELFF
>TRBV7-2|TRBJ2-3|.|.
TGTGCCAGCAGCTTAGGAGTAATTGTTAGCACAGATACGCAGTATTTT
CASSLGVIVSTDTQYF
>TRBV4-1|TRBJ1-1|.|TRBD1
TGCGCCAGCAGCCCTCGACAGGGAATGAACACTGAAGCTTTCTTT
CASSPRQGMNTEAFF
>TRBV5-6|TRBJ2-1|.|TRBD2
TGTGCCAGCAGCTATTCTAGCGGATCCTACAATGAGCAGTTCTTC
CASSYSSGSYNEQFF
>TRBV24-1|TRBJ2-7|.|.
TGTGCCACCAGTGAGCCGGGATCCTACGAGCAGTACTTC
CATSEPGSYEQYF
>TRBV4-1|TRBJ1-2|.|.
TGCGCCAGCAGCCAAGACGGAGGGGGGGCGCTTGGCTACACCTTC
CASSQDGGGALGYTF
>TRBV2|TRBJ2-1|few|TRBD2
TGTGCCAGCAGTTTCCCGACTAGCGGGAGCAATGAGCAGTTCTTC
CASSFPTSGSNEQFF
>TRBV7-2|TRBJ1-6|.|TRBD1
TGTGCCAGCAGCTCCCGGGACAGGATAAGGAATTCACCCCTCCACTTT
CASSSRDRIRNSPLHF
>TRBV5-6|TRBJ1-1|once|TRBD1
TGTGCCAGCAGCCAGGGGGTCTGGAACACTGAAGCTTTCTTT
CASSQGVWNTEAFF
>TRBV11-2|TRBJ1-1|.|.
TGTGCCAGCAGCTCAGTAGGACAGAAGAACACTGAAGCTTTCTTT
CASSSVGQKNTEAFF
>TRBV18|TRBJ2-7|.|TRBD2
TGTGCCAGCTCACCCGGGACTAGCGGGAGCTACGAGCAGTACTTC
CASSPGTSGSYEQYF
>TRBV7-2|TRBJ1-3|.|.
TGTGCCAGCAGCCTCAACTCCAGGGGTTTCGGAAACACCATATATTTT
CASSLNSRGFGNTIYF
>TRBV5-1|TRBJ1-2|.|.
TGCGCCAGCAGCTTGTCGGGCAGGGGAAACTATGGCTACACCTTC
CASSLSGRGNYGYTF
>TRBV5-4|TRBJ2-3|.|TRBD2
TGTGCCAGCAGCGCGGGACTAGCGGTTCGGGATACGCAGTATTTT
CASSAGLAVRDTQYF
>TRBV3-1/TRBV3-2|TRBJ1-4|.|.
TGTGCCAGCAGCCCCAGGGGCCGCTCAGGGGATGAAAAACTGTTTTTT
CASSPRGRSGDEKLFF
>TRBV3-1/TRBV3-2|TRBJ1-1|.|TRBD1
TGTGCCAGCAGCCCCAACGACAGGGAGAAGAAAAACACTGAAGCTTTCTTT
CASSPNDREKKNTEAFF
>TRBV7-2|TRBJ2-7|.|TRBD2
TGTGCCAGCAGCTTAGTCGGGACTAGCGGCTACGAGCAGTACTTC
CASSLVGTSGYEQYF
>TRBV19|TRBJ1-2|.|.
TGTGCCAGTAGTATGAATGGAGGGACGGTCTATGGCTACACCTTC
CASSMNGGTVYGYTF
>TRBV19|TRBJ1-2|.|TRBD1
TGTGCCAGTAGTGCAAGGACAGGGTACGGCTACACCTTC
CASSARTGYGYTF
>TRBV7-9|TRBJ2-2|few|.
TGTGCCAGCAGCTTAGAGACTAGTAGGGGCACCGGGGAGCTGTTTTTT
CASSLETSRGTGELFF
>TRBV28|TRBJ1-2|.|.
TGTGCCAGCAGTTTGGCAGGGGCGGGCTATGGCTACACCTTC
CASSLAGAGYGYTF
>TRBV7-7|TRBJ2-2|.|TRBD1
TGTGCCACCGGACAGGGAGGGGAGCTGTTTTTT
CATGQGGELFF
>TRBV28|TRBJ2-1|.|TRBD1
TGTGCCAGCAGTTTAATAGGGGGCGGTGAGCAGTTCTTC
CASSLIGGGEQFF
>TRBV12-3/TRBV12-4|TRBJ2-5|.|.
TGTGCCAGCAGTGACAGCCAAGAGACCCAGTACTTC
CASSDSQETQYF
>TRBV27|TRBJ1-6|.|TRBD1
TGTGCCAGCAGTTTATGGGCGACAGGGATGACCTATAATTCACCCCTCCACTTT
CASSLWATGMTYNSPLHF
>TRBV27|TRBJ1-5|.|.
TGTGCCAGCAGTGCTAGACCCCGGGAAGGCAATCAGCCCCAGCATTTT
CASSARPREGNQPQHF
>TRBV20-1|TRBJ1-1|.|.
TGCAGTGCTAATATGAACACTGAAGCTTTCTTT
CSANMNTEAFF
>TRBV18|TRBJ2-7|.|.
TGTGCCAGCTCACCATTTACACAGGGTACCTACGAGCAGTACTTC
CASSPFTQGTYEQYF
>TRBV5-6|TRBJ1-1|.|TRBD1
TGTGCCAGCAGCTTACAGGGGGGCACTGAAGCTTTCTTT
CASSLQGGTEAFF
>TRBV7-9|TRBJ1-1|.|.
TGTGCCAGCAGCCCGCAGGATATTGGAAACACTGAAGCTTTCTTT
CASSPQDIGNTEAFF
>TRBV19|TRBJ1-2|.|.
TGTGCCAGTAGTGAGCCAAACAACTATGGCTACACCTTC
CASSEPNNYGYTF
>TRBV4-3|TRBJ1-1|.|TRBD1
TGCGCCAGCAGCCAAGACAGGGTGGGTCAGGGGGTGACTGAAGCTTTCTTT
CASSQDRVGQGVTEAFF
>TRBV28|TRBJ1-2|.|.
TGTGCCAGCTCCTTTGGGGGGGCGCGATATGGCTACACCTTC
CASSFGGARYGYTF
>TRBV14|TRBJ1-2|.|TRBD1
TGTGCCAGCAGCCCCGGGACAGGAGACTACTATGGCTACACCTTC
CASSPGTGDYYGYTF
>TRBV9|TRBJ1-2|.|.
TGTGCCAGCAGCGTAGAGAGGTCGGGAGGTGGCTACACCTTC
CASSVERSGGGYTF